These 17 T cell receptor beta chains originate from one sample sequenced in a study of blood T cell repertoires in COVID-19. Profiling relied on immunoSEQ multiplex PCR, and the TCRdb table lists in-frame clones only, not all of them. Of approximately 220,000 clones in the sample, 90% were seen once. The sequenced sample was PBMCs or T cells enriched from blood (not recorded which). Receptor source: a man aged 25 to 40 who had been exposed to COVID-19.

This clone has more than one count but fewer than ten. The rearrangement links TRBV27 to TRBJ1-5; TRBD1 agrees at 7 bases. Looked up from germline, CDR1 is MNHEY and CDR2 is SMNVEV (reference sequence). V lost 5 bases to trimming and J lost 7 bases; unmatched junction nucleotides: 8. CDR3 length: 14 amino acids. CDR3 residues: CASSLTGSGQPQHF. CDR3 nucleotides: TGTGCCAGCAGTCTGACAGGGTCCGGACAGCCCCAGCATTTT.

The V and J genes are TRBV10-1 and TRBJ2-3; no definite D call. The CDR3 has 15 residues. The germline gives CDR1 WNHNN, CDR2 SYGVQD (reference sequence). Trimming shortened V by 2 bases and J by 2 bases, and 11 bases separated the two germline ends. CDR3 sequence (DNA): TGCGCCAGCAGTGAGAGTCTAACCTTCACAGATACGCAGTATTTT. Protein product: CASSESLTFTDTQYF.

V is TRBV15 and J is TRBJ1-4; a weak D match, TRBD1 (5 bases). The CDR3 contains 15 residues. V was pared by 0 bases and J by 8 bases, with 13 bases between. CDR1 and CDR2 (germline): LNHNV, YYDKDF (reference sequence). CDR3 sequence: CATSRDAGLGEKLFF. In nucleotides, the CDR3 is TGTGCCACCAGCAGAGATGCAGGGTTAGGGGAAAAACTGTTTTTT.

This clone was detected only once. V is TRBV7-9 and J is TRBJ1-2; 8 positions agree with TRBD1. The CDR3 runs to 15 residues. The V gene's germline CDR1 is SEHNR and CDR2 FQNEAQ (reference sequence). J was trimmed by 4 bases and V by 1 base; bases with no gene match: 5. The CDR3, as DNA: TGTGCCAGCAGCTTAGTGACAGGGGACCCCTATGGCTACACCTTC. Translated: CASSLVTGDPYGYTF.

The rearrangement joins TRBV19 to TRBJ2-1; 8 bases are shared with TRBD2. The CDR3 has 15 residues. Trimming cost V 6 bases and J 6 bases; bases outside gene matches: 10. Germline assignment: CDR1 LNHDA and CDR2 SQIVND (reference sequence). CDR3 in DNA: TGTGCCAGTAGGAGCGGGGGAACGGGCGGCAATGAGCAGTTCTTC. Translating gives CASRSGGTGGNEQFF.

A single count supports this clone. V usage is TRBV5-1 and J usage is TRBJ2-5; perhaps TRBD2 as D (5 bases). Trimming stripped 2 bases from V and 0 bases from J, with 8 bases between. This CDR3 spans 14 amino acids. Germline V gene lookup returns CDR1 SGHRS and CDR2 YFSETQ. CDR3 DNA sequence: TGCGCCAGCAGCTTTTACGGGAACCAAGAGACCCAGTACTTC. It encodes CASSFYGNQETQYF.

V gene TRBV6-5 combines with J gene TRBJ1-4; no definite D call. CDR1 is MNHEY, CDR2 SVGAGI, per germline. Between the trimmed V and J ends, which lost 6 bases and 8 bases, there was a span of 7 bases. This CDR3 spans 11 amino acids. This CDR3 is CASRGREKLFF. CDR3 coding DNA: TGTGCCAGCAGGGGCAGGGAAAAACTGTTTTTT.

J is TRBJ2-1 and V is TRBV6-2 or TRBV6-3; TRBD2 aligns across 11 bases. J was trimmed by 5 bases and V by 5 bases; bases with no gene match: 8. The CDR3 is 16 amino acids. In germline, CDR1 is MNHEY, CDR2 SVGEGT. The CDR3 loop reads CASSGPSGGRDNEQFF. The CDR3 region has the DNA TGTGCCAGCAGTGGACCTAGCGGGGGGCGCGACAATGAGCAGTTCTTC.

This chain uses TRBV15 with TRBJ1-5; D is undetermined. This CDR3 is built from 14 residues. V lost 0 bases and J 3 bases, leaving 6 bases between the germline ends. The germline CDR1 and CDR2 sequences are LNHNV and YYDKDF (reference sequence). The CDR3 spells CATSRDRTNQPQHF. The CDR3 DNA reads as TGTGCCACCAGCAGAGACAGAACCAATCAGCCCCAGCATTTT.

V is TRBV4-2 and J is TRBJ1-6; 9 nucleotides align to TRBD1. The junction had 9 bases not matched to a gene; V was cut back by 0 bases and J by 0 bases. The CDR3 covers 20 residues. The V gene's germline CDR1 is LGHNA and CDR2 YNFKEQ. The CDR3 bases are TGTGCCAGCAGCCAAGATATCTGGACAGGGGCGAGCTCCTATAATTCACCCCTCCACTTT. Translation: CASSQDIWTGASSYNSPLHF.

The CDR3: CASSLSHADTEAFF. DNA for the CDR3: TGTGCCAGCAGTTTATCCCATGCGGATACTGAAGCTTTCTTT. The chain recombines TRBV27 with TRBJ1-1; D remains ambiguous. Trimming shortened V by 0 bases and J by 5 bases, and 10 bases separated the two germline ends. The CDR3 spans 14 residues. CDR1 is MNHEY and CDR2 is SMNVEV in the germline V gene (reference sequence).

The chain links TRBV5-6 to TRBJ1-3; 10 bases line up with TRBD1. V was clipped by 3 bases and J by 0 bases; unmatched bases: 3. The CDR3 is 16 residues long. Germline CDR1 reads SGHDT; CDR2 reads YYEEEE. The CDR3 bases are TGTGCCAGCAGCTCGCGGGACAGGGGCTCTGGAAACACCATATATTTT. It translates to CASSSRDRGSGNTIYF.

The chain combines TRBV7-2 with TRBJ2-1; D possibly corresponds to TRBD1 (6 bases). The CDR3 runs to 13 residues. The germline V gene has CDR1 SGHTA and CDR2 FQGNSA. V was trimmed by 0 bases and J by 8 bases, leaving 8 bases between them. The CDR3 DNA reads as TGTGCCAGCAGCTTAGCGCCAGGGGATGAGCAGTTCTTC. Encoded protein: CASSLAPGDEQFF.

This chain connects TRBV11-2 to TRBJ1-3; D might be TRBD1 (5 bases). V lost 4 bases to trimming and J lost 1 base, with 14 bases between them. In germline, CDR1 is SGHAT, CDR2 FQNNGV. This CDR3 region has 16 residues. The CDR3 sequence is CASSSGGSYSGNTIYF. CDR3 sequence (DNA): TGTGCCAGCAGCTCGGGGGGGTCCTATTCTGGAAACACCATATATTTT.

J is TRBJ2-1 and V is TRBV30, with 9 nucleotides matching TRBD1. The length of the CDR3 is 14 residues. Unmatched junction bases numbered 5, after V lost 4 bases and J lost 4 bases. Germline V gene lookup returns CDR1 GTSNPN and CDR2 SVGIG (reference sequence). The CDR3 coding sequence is TGTGCCTGGAACCGGGACAGGGCTTACAATGAGCAGTTCTTC. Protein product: CAWNRDRAYNEQFF.

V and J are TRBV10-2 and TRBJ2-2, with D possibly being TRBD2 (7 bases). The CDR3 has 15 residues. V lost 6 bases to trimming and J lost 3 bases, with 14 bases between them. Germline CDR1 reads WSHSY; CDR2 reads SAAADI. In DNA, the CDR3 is TGCGCCAGCAGAATTGCGGGGGCATACACCGGGGAGCTGTTTTTT. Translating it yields CASRIAGAYTGELFF.

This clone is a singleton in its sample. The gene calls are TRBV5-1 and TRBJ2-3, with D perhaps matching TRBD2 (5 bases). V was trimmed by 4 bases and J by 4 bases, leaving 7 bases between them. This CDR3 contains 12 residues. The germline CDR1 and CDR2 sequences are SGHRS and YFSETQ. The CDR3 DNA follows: TGCGCCAGCAGCCAGGAGGCAGATACGCAGTATTTT. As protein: CASSQEADTQYF. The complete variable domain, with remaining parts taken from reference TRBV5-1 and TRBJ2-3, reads KAGVTQTPRYLIKTRGQQVTLSCSPISGHRSVSWYQQTPGQGLQFLFEYFSETQRNKGNFPGRFSGRQFSNSRSEMNVSTLELGDSALYLCASSQEADTQYFGPGTRLTVL.